Shown below are 17 T cell receptor beta chains from a single sample sequenced in a study of blood T cell repertoires in COVID-19. TCRdb's copy holds only in-frame clones and misses some; the assay was immunoSEQ multiplex PCR. Found here are 150,000 to 200,000 clones, approximately 88% of them singletons; the top ten hold more than 6.5%. The material sequenced was PBMCs or T cells enriched from blood (not recorded which). The receptors originated from a woman in her forties or fifties who had recovered from COVID-19.

J is TRBJ2-7 and V is TRBV4-1; 11 nucleotides match TRBD2. V was clipped by 0 bases and J by 7 bases; unmatched bases: 8. In germline, CDR1 is MGHRA, CDR2 YSYEKL. The CDR3 covers 16 residues. This CDR3 reads CASSQDRAASGGEQYF. The CDR3 bases are TGCGCCAGCAGCCAAGATCGTGCGGCTAGCGGGGGGGAGCAGTACTTC.

The chain uses TRBV2 and TRBJ1-4; D remains ambiguous. V gave up 7 bases and J gave up 3 bases, with 12 bases separating them. Germline values: CDR1 SNHLY, CDR2 FYNNEI. The CDR3 consists of 14 residues. CDR3 protein: CASIRSLSNEKLFF. In DNA, the CDR3 is TGTGCCAGCATACGGAGCCTTTCTAATGAAAAACTGTTTTTT.

This sequence joins TRBV5-1 and TRBJ1-2; 8 bases map to TRBD1. The germline V gene has CDR1 SGHRS and CDR2 YFSETQ. The ends lost 0 bases at V and 3 bases at J; junction bases unmatched: 7. The CDR3 is made up of 16 amino acids. DNA of the CDR3: TGCGCCAGCAGCTTGGGGGACAGGTTCGACCACTATGGCTACACCTTC. This codes for CASSLGDRFDHYGYTF. The full variable domain, its missing parts supplied by reference TRBV5-1 and TRBJ1-2, is KAGVTQTPRYLIKTRGQQVTLSCSPISGHRSVSWYQQTPGQGLQFLFEYFSETQRNKGNFPGRFSGRQFSNSRSEMNVSTLELGDSALYLCASSLGDRFDHYGYTFGSGTRLTVV.

The chain couples TRBV7-3 to TRBJ2-3; 7 bases fit TRBD2. Germline assignment: CDR1 SGHTA and CDR2 FQGTGA. The CDR3 loop spans 18 amino acids. J gave up 0 bases and V 1 base, and 10 bases lay outside the gene matches. The CDR3 region has the DNA TGTGCCAGCAGCTTAAATATCCCGGGGGGATCTAGCACAGATACGCAGTATTTT. Translation: CASSLNIPGGSSTDTQYF.

This sequence joins TRBV9 and TRBJ2-1, with TRBD2 matching over 10 bases. Germline-derived CDR1 and CDR2 are SGDLS and YYNGEE. V lost 1 base and J lost 4; bases outside the gene matches: 11. This CDR3 contains 18 residues. In nucleotides, the CDR3 is TGTGCCAGCAGCGTATCACTAGCGGGGCCGAAAATTTACAATGAGCAGTTCTTC. The encoded protein is CASSVSLAGPKIYNEQFF.

This clone was found a few times. Other DNA variants within this sample encode the same CDR3. This chain uses TRBV18 with TRBJ1-3; unclear D gene. This CDR3 is built from 14 residues. Germline V lookup: CDR1 KGHSH, CDR2 LQKENI. Trimming removed 3 bases from V and 0 bases from J, with 6 bases in between. The CDR3 DNA reads TGTGCCAGCTCACCCGACTACTCTGGAAACACCATATATTTT. The encoded protein is CASSPDYSGNTIYF. Full variable domain (rest looked up from reference TRBV18 and TRBJ1-3): NAGVMQNPRHLVRRRGQEARLRCSPMKGHSHVYWYRQLPEEGLKFMVYLQKENIIDESGMPKERFSAEFPKEGPSILRIQQVVRGDSAAYFCASSPDYSGNTIYFGEGSWLTVV.

A note on this clone: Other DNA sequences from this sample encode an identical CDR3 as well. J is TRBJ1-1 and V is TRBV12-3 or TRBV12-4; D perhaps matches TRBD1 (6 bases). The V and J ends lost 4 bases and 1 base respectively, with 7 bases between them. CDR3 length: 13 residues. The CDR3 DNA sequence: TGTGCCAGCAGTTCACAGGGGAACACTGAAGCTTTCTTT. Translating gives CASSSQGNTEAFF.

The chain joins TRBV5-6 to TRBJ2-7; TRBD1 agrees at 8 bases. Germline values: CDR1 SGHDT, CDR2 YYEEEE. The CDR3 consists of 15 residues. The V gene end was trimmed by 1 base and the J gene end by 5 bases; junction bases not matched to a gene: 8. The CDR3 DNA is TGTGCCAGCAGCTTGAGTGGACAGGGAGGCGACGAGCAGTACTTC. Encoded protein: CASSLSGQGGDEQYF.

The rearrangement joins TRBV6-5 to TRBJ2-5; D possibly corresponds to TRBD1 (6 bases). The CDR3 spans 14 residues. V was clipped by 9 bases and J by 1 base, with 15 bases between them. Germline CDR1 is MNHEY and CDR2 is SVGAGI. CDR3 coding DNA: TGTGCCAGGATAACGGGCAGGGGCCAAGAGACCCAGTACTTC. Translated: CARITGRGQETQYF.

This clone is a singleton in its sample. The V gene is TRBV25-1, the J gene TRBJ2-7, with 7 bases identical to TRBD1. The germline gives CDR1 MGHDK, CDR2 SYGVNS. This CDR3 is 13 amino acids long. V trimming: 4 bases; J trimming: 2 bases; junction bases outside the gene matches: 2. In nucleotides, the CDR3 is TGTGCCAGCAGTGTACAGGGGCCCTACGAGCAGTACTTC. It encodes CASSVQGPYEQYF.

The chain couples TRBV10-2 to TRBJ1-2; possibly TRBD1 for D (5 bases). The germline V gene has CDR1 WSHSY and CDR2 SAAADI. The CDR3 consists of 11 residues. V lost 11 bases, J lost 7 bases, and 14 bases lay in between. CDR3 sequence (DNA): TGCGCCTCCTCGGGGGGACTTGGCTACACCTTC. It encodes CASSGGLGYTF.

V usage is TRBV9 and J usage is TRBJ2-1; 13 positions agree with TRBD2. CDR1 and CDR2 from the germline V gene are SGDLS and YYNGEE. Losses at the gene ends were 0 bases for V and 9 bases for J; bases not matched to a gene: 6. This CDR3 comprises 16 residues. As DNA, the CDR3 is TGTGCCAGCAGCGTAGAACTAGCGGGGGGGCGTGGTGAGCAGTTCTTC. This sequence encodes CASSVELAGGRGEQFF.

This sequence joins TRBV24-1 and TRBJ2-3; 11 nucleotides agree with TRBD2. Germline V gives CDR1 KGHDR, CDR2 SFDVKD. V was pared by 6 bases and J by 2 bases, with 9 bases of the junction left unmatched. The CDR3 totals 17 residues. In nucleotides, the CDR3 is TGTGCCACCAGTCTACCCGTAGCGGGGGGGGCCACAGATACGCAGTATTTT. It encodes CATSLPVAGGATDTQYF.

The chain's CDR3 is CASAPLGGLSNTGELFF. CDR3 bases: TGTGCCAGCGCGCCGCTTGGGGGCTTATCGAACACCGGGGAGCTGTTTTTT. The chain has TRBV27 and TRBJ2-2, with D possibly matching TRBD1 (6 bases). V was trimmed by 8 bases and J by 0 bases, leaving 19 bases between them. The CDR3 contains 17 residues. Germline CDR1 is MNHEY and CDR2 is SMNVEV (reference sequence).

The CDR3 nucleotides are TGTGCCAGCAGTCAGCCACAGGGGGATAAGTACTTC. The encoded protein is CASSQPQGDKYF. The chain links TRBV6-5 to TRBJ2-7; TRBD1 agrees at 8 bases. The germline V gene encodes CDR1 MNHEY and CDR2 SVGAGI. V shed 5 bases and J 11 bases; nucleotides not matched to a gene: 8. The CDR3 covers 12 residues.

V usage is TRBV6-5 and J usage is TRBJ1-1; D may be TRBD1 (5 bases). The CDR3 length is 15 residues. The V gene lost 6 bases and the J gene lost 1 base, with 15 bases spanning the gap. Per the germline V gene, CDR1 is MNHEY and CDR2 is SVGAGI. The CDR3 DNA is TGTGCCAGCAGCCCGGGGGGGGGTCGGAACACTGAAGCTTTCTTT. This sequence encodes CASSPGGGRNTEAFF.

This clone came up a few times. V is TRBV10-3 and J is TRBJ1-3; 7 nucleotides line up with TRBD1. CDR1 ENHRY and CDR2 SYGVKD come from the germline V gene. V was pared by 6 bases and J by 4 bases, with 6 bases of the junction left unmatched. The CDR3 runs 14 residues. The CDR3 sequence: CAIRGTVGGNTIYF. CDR3 sequence (DNA): TGTGCCATCAGGGGGACAGTCGGGGGAAACACCATATATTTT.